Listed below are T cell receptor beta chains from one sample, sequenced in a study of breast tumors, draining lymph nodes, adjacent tissues. Via MiXCR, TCRdb re-called the multiplex PCR reads, giving one row per CDR3 protein. The sample lists 66,000 or so distinct CDR3 sequences, 40% to 45% occurring once. Sequenced input: breast tumor tissue. These receptors were taken from a female donor with breast cancer. Some clones in this sample may be carry-over from other donors' samples. CDR3s include the opening cysteine and the closing phenylalanine or tryptophan. The D gene is left open where the match is weak. The listing skips clone size in some rows; elsewhere it reads once, few, many or a size class.

clone size	V gene	D gene	J gene	CDR3 DNA	CDR3 protein
many	TRBV7-6	.	TRBJ1-2	TGTGCCAGCCGCAATATAGATGGCTACACCTTC	CASRNIDGYTF
many	TRBV19	.	TRBJ2-3	TGTGCCAGTAGTATTTTAGACAGAAGCACAGATACGCAGTATTTT	CASSILDRSTDTQYF
many	TRBV19	TRBD2	TRBJ2-7	TGTGCCAGTAGTAGCACCTGGCGGGAGGGCTACGAGCAGTACTTC	CASSSTWREGYEQYF
many	TRBV13	.	TRBJ1-4	TGTGCCAGCAGCTTAATGGCTTCAGGCGATGAAAAACTGTTTTTT	CASSLMASGDEKLFF
many	TRBV7-9	.	TRBJ2-7	TGTGCCAGCAGCACGGGGGGACAGGCAATCGAGCAGTACTTC	CASSTGGQAIEQYF
many	TRBV6-6	TRBD1	TRBJ2-5	TGTGCCAGCAGTTACTCCCTCCTCTCCGGGACAGAAGAGACCCAGTACTTC	CASSYSLLSGTEETQYF
many	TRBV2	.	TRBJ2-1	TGTGCCAGCAGTTATCTGGATGAGCAGTTCTTC	CASSYLDEQFF
.	TRBV7-3	.	TRBJ2-1	TGTGCCAGCAGCTTAAGCGGGCGATACTACAATGAGCAGTTCTTC	CASSLSGRYYNEQFF
few	TRBV28	.	TRBJ1-5	TGTGCCAGCAGTGTCCAGGGGACATATCAGCCCCAGCATTTT	CASSVQGTYQPQHF
.	TRBV7-2	.	TRBJ1-4	TGTGCCAGCAGGCCACAACTAGCGGAGGGGTCGTGGGAAAAACTGTTTTTT	CASRPQLAEGSWEKLFF
.	TRBV7-9	.	TRBJ2-3	TGTGCCAGCAGCTTGGAGACTAGATCAGATACGCAGTATTTT	CASSLETRSDTQYF